Shown below are 27 T cell receptor beta chains from a single sample sequenced in a study of metastatic and nonmetastatic thyroid tumors (dated by TCRdb to about 2020). Libraries were made using PCR. These reads were obtained on an Illumina HiSeq 4000. TCRdb reworked the public reads: Q25 trimming with fastp, MiXCR clone assembly, productive beta chains retained. Recorded for this sample are roughly 35,000 clones; roughly 15% of them occurred a single time. 3.4% of the sample lies in the top ten. Before undergoing thyroid surgery, none of the patients had been given any kind of treatment. Input material: blood. The receptors shown here come from a female donor with papillary thyroid cancer or a benign thyroid nodule (not recorded which). Some clones in this sample may be carry-over from other donors' samples.

This clone was observed at least ten times. Other DNA sequences within the sample encode an identical CDR3. The rearrangement uses TRBV20-1 and TRBJ2-5; D call uncertain. The length of the CDR3 is 11 residues. Looked up from germline, CDR1 is DFQATT and CDR2 is SNEGSKA (reference sequence). Trimming shortened V by 0 bases and J by 5 bases, and 4 bases separated the two germline ends. The DNA of the CDR3 is TGCAGTGCTAGAGATCTGGAGACCCAGTACTTC. This gives the protein CSARDLETQYF.

This clone appeared many times. The V gene is TRBV7-2, the J gene TRBJ2-5; 8 bases match TRBD1. V shed 5 bases, J shed 5 bases, and the junction held 10 bases outside the gene matches. The germline CDR1 and CDR2 sequences are SGHTA and FQGNSA. CDR3 length: 15 residues. DNA of the CDR3: TGTGCCAGCAGCAGGACAGGGAGAATAGGGGAGACCCAGTACTTC. As protein: CASSRTGRIGETQYF.

This clone was detected ten times or more. The rearrangement uses TRBV7-2 and TRBJ2-1; 11 bases line up with TRBD2. V trimming: 3 bases; J trimming: 9 bases; junction bases outside the gene matches: 7. CDR3 length: 15 residues. CDR1 and CDR2 (germline): SGHTA, FQGNSA. The CDR3 coding sequence is TGTGCCAGCAGCTTTGTACTAGCGGGAGCCAGTGAGCAGTTCTTC. It translates to CASSFVLAGASEQFF.

This clone is medium-sized by share. This sequence joins TRBV19 and TRBJ2-1; 9 bases map to TRBD2. The CDR3 covers 15 residues. The ends lost 3 bases at V and 4 bases at J; junction bases unmatched: 4. CDR1 is LNHDA and CDR2 is SQIVND in the germline V gene (reference sequence). CDR3 region: CASSIPAGGYNEQFF. DNA of the CDR3: TGTGCCAGTAGTATCCCAGCGGGAGGATACAATGAGCAGTTCTTC.

The rearrangement links TRBV20-1 to TRBJ1-2; 9 bases line up with TRBD1. Trimming took 2 bases from V and 3 from J; bases not matched to a gene: 7. Germline assignment: CDR1 DFQATT and CDR2 SNEGSKA (reference sequence). The CDR3 is made up of 15 amino acids. CDR3 DNA: TGCAGTGCTAGAAGACAGGGGGGAATTTACTATGGCTACACCTTC. Translated: CSARRQGGIYYGYTF.

This clone showed up many times. J is TRBJ2-3 and V is TRBV15; 9 bases match TRBD2. The CDR3 has 16 residues. Germline CDR1 reads LNHNV; CDR2 reads YYDKDF (reference sequence). J was trimmed by 6 bases and V by 0 bases; bases with no gene match: 7. The CDR3 is CATSREAASGTDTQYF. The CDR3 DNA sequence: TGTGCCACCAGCAGAGAAGCGGCTAGCGGGACCGATACGCAGTATTTT.

This clone was counted between two and nine times. The chain links TRBV28 to TRBJ1-2; 9 bases match TRBD1. The germline gives CDR1 MDHEN, CDR2 SYDVKM. CDR3 length equals 17 residues. After removal of 6 bases from V and 4 bases from J, the junction contained 15 bases not matched to a gene. The CDR3 loop reads CASSTDGTGFASYGYTF. The CDR3 DNA reads as TGTGCCAGCAGCACTGACGGGACAGGGTTCGCGAGCTATGGCTACACCTTC.

This clone was detected many times. The rearrangement uses TRBV2 and TRBJ2-7; 14 nucleotides match TRBD2. J was trimmed by 8 bases and V by 5 bases; bases with no gene match: 5. The CDR3 has 14 amino acids. Germline V gene lookup returns CDR1 SNHLY and CDR2 FYNNEI. CDR3 DNA: TGTGCCAGCAGTATGGGACTAGCGGGAGAAAAGCAGTACTTC. It codes for CASSMGLAGEKQYF.

The rearrangement joins TRBV20-1 to TRBJ1-2; D might be TRBD1 (6 bases). Germline V gives CDR1 DFQATT, CDR2 SNEGSKA (reference sequence). The CDR3 extends over 10 amino acids. Trimming stripped 6 bases from V and 7 bases from J, with 9 bases between. Written as DNA, the CDR3 is TGCAGTGCCAGGGGACCTGGCTACACCTTC. It translates to CSARGPGYTF.

Notes on this clone: A much larger clone differs by one base, so this may be a read error. This sequence joins TRBV28 and TRBJ2-2; 12 nucleotides align to TRBD2. CDR1 MDHEN and CDR2 SYDVKM come from the germline V gene. The CDR3 covers 17 residues. CDR3 DNA: TGTGCCAGCAGTTCCCCTGGACTAGCGGGAAACACCGGGGAGCTGCTTTTT. Protein sequence: CASSSPGLAGNTGELLF.

This clone came up many times. The chain combines TRBV5-1 with TRBJ2-7, with 11 bases that match TRBD1. The J segment lost 7 bases and the V segment lost 4 bases, leaving 7 bases of the junction unmatched. The CDR3 loop spans 14 amino acids. Germline V gene sequence: CDR1 SGHRS, CDR2 YFSETQ. The chain's CDR3 is CASSADRGHREQYF. The CDR3 nucleotides are TGCGCCAGCAGCGCGGACAGGGGGCATCGGGAGCAGTACTTC. The variable domain in full, completed from reference TRBV5-1 and TRBJ2-7, reads KAGVTQTPRYLIKTRGQQVTLSCSPISGHRSVSWYQQTPGQGLQFLFEYFSETQRNKGNFPGRFSGRQFSNSRSEMNVSTLELGDSALYLCASSADRGHREQYFGPGTRLTVT.

This clone was detected once. This may arise from a read error, as a much more abundant clone is one base away. V usage is TRBV5-4 and J usage is TRBJ2-3; no definite D call. Trimming shortened V by 4 bases and J by 2 bases, and 8 bases separated the two germline ends. Germline values: CDR1 SGHNT, CDR2 YYREEE (reference sequence). CDR3 length equals 13 residues. This CDR3 reads CASSLFYTDTQYF. In DNA, the CDR3 is TGTGCCAGCAGCCTCTTTTACACAGATACGCAGTATTTT.

The chain links TRBV27 to TRBJ2-7, with 11 nucleotides matching TRBD2. CDR3 length: 16 residues. From germline, CDR1 is MNHEY and CDR2 SMNVEV (reference sequence). With V trimmed by 4 bases and J by 2 bases, 7 bases remained unmatched. CDR3 sequence reads: CASSSILAGVPYEQYF. CDR3 DNA sequence: TGTGCCAGCAGTTCTATACTAGCGGGAGTACCCTACGAGCAGTACTTC.

This clone has at least ten counts. The chain uses TRBV5-4 and TRBJ2-3; TRBD2 is a possible D gene (7 bases). Germline values: CDR1 SGHNT, CDR2 YYREEE (reference sequence). V lost 3 bases and J 2 bases, leaving 19 bases between the germline ends. This CDR3 contains 17 residues. The DNA for the CDR3 is TGTGCCAGCAGCTGGGGGGGCGGGAGCCAGATCACAGATACGCAGTATTTT. Protein sequence: CASSWGGGSQITDTQYF.

In the case of this clone: A much larger clone differs by one base, so this may be a read error. The CDR3 bases are TGTGCCAGCAGTCCATCCCTACAGGGTGGCACCGGGGAGCTGTTTTTT. Translating it yields CASSPSLQGGTGELFF. The chain couples TRBV28 to TRBJ2-2, with TRBD1 as a possible D gene (6 bases). V lost 5 bases and J lost 4, with 17 bases in between. The length of the CDR3 is 16 residues. CDR1 is MDHEN, CDR2 SYDVKM, per germline.

This clone was counted many times. J is TRBJ1-5 and V is TRBV6-1, with TRBD1 as a possible D gene (5 bases). Looked up from germline, CDR1 is MNHNS and CDR2 is SASEGT. Trimming left V 2 bases short and J 4 bases short, with 12 bases between. The CDR3 sequence is 15 residues long. CDR3 sequence reads: CASSELGQTNQPQHF. For the CDR3, the DNA is TGTGCCAGCAGTGAACTGGGGCAGACGAATCAGCCCCAGCATTTT.

This clone was observed at least ten times. The chain is built from TRBV28 and TRBJ1-4; the D is unclear. This CDR3 has 15 residues. Germline V lookup: CDR1 MDHEN, CDR2 SYDVKM. Trimming removed 5 bases at V and 7 bases at J, with 17 bases between. CDR3 nucleotide sequence: TGTGCCAGCAGTAGTAGGGAGACTAACGTTGAAAAACTGTTTTTT. The encoded protein is CASSSRETNVEKLFF.

There are a few counts of this clone. Just one base apart from a much larger clone, this may be a read error. The sample carries other DNA sequences with the same CDR3. The chain couples TRBV3-1 to TRBJ2-2, with 8 positions matching TRBD2. The germline CDR1 and CDR2 sequences are LGHDT and YNNKEL (reference sequence). The CDR3 runs 18 residues. The ends lost 4 bases at V and 0 bases at J; junction bases unmatched: 10. The CDR3 DNA is TGTGCCAGCAGCCCCCGACTAGCGCGGGGAACGAACACCGGGGAGCTGTTTTTT. Encoded protein: CASSPRLARGTNTGELFF.

Many counts were recorded for this clone. The chain is built from TRBV15 and TRBJ2-2, with D possibly TRBD2 on 6 matching bases. The CDR3 length is 17 residues. Trimming removed 1 base from V and 0 bases from J, with 12 bases in between. The germline V gene has CDR1 LNHNV and CDR2 YYDKDF (reference sequence). The CDR3 is CATSRVGGSANTGELFF. CDR3 bases: TGTGCCACCAGCAGAGTGGGAGGCAGCGCGAACACCGGGGAGCTGTTTTTT.

At least ten counts were recorded for this clone. J is TRBJ2-6 and V is TRBV5-1; D is ambiguous. Trimming left V 2 bases short and J 3 bases short, with 6 bases between. Germline loops: CDR1 SGHRS, CDR2 YFSETQ. The CDR3 consists of 14 residues. CDR3 sequence reads: CASSLSNGANVLTF. CDR3 bases: TGCGCCAGCAGCTTATCGAATGGGGCCAACGTCCTGACTTTC.

This clone occurred many times. This sequence joins TRBV27 and TRBJ1-1; D gene uncertain. The V end was cut by 3 bases, the J end by 1 base, with 12 bases between. The CDR3 loop spans 15 amino acids. CDR1 is MNHEY, CDR2 SMNVEV, per germline (reference sequence). This chain's CDR3 is CASSFSPPGNTEAFF. The CDR3 region has the DNA TGTGCCAGCAGTTTTTCTCCCCCTGGGAACACTGAAGCTTTCTTT.

This chain links TRBV7-3 with TRBJ2-1; D is perhaps TRBD2 (5 bases). The CDR3 loop spans 15 amino acids. CDR1 is SGHTA and CDR2 is FQGTGA in the germline V gene. Deletions cut 5 bases from V and 4 bases from J, with 15 bases between. CDR3 bases: TGTGCCAGCAGCGGGAACTGGACTGGATACAATGAGCAGTTCTTC. This encodes CASSGNWTGYNEQFF.

This clone was detected ten times or more. The chain combines TRBV20-1 with TRBJ2-3, with D uncertain. The V and J ends lost 6 bases and 5 bases respectively, with 9 bases between them. The CDR3 totals 11 residues. CDR1 is DFQATT, CDR2 SNEGSKA, per germline (reference sequence). The CDR3 is CSARLGDTQYF. CDR3 in DNA: TGCAGTGCCCGGTTAGGAGATACGCAGTATTTT.

This clone was seen ten or more times. The rearrangement links TRBV5-1 to TRBJ2-7; the D gene could be TRBD1 or TRBD2 (5 bases each). Germline V gene sequence: CDR1 SGHRS, CDR2 YFSETQ. The CDR3 consists of 14 residues. V dropped 3 bases and J dropped 5 bases, with 15 bases sitting between them. The CDR3 DNA follows: TGCGCCAGCAGCTCCTCTGGGGGAACCCACGAGCAGTACTTC. It codes for CASSSSGGTHEQYF.

For this clone: This may be a read error: a much more frequent sequence differs by one nucleotide. This chain joins TRBV7-3 and TRBJ2-3; 9 nucleotides align to TRBD2. Germline V gene lookup returns CDR1 SGHTA and CDR2 FQGTGA. CDR3 length: 18 amino acids. The CDR3 region is CPSSLSPPRLAGTDTQYF. Written as DNA, the CDR3 is TGTCCCAGCAGCTTAAGCCCCCCGCGACTAGCGGGCACAGATACGCAGTATTTT.

This clone has at least ten counts. The chain carries TRBV18 and TRBJ1-2; no clear D gene. The germline gives CDR1 KGHSH, CDR2 LQKENI. The V end lost 2 bases, the J end lost 2 bases, and 6 bases lay between the germline ends. This CDR3 comprises 13 residues. The CDR3 loop is CASSPWENYGYTF. The CDR3, as DNA: TGTGCCAGCTCACCATGGGAAAACTATGGCTACACCTTC.

V usage is TRBV7-9 and J usage is TRBJ2-2; TRBD2 might be the D (5 bases). Germline loops: CDR1 SEHNR, CDR2 FQNEAQ (reference sequence). CDR3 length equals 15 residues. V shed 3 bases and J shed 7 bases, with 15 bases lying between them. The chain's CDR3 is CASSFGDLESGELFF. CDR3 nucleotide sequence: TGTGCCAGCAGCTTCGGGGATCTGGAGAGCGGGGAGCTGTTTTTT.